Listed below are T cell receptor beta chains from one sample, sequenced in a study of CD8 T cells in Susac syndrome. MiXCR, run by TCRdb on the immunoSEQ multiplex PCR reads, gives a single entry per CDR3 protein. The repertoire includes 200,000 or so distinct CDR3 sequences, about 96% of them detected once, and under 0.095% sits in the top ten. The sample was CD4+ T cells from PBMCs. The receptors originated from a human donor with multiple sclerosis. CDR3s include the opening cysteine and the closing phenylalanine or tryptophan. The order of the fields is V gene, D gene, clone size, J gene, CDR3 protein, CDR3 DNA. D genes are given only for firm matches. Clone size is shown for a subset of rows, as once, few, many or a class of expanded clone.

TRBV20-1	NA	NA	TRBJ1-5	CSAGQGMGNQPQHF	TGCAGTGCTGGTCAGGGTATGGGCAATCAGCCCCAGCATTTT
TRBV12-3/TRBV12-4	NA	NA	TRBJ1-6	CASSLQEGDSPLHF	TGTGCCAGCAGTTTGCAGGAGGGAGATTCACCCCTCCACTTT
TRBV20-1	NA	NA	TRBJ2-4	CSVLAKNIQYF	TGCAGTGTCTTAGCCAAAAACATTCAGTACTTC
TRBV3-1	NA	once	TRBJ2-7	CASSPVRTYLREQYF	TGTGCCAGCAGCCCCGTCCGGACATATCTACGCGAGCAGTACTTC
TRBV2	NA	once	TRBJ1-6	CATPKGEGDSPLHF	TGTGCCACTCCGAAGGGAGAGGGGGACTCACCCCTCCACTTT
TRBV20-1	NA	NA	TRBJ1-1	CSAPGHGQINTEAFF	TGCAGTGCCCCGGGACACGGACAGATAAACACTGAAGCTTTCTTT
TRBV29-1	TRBD1	NA	TRBJ1-4	CSVEIAGQYSGASEKLFF	TGCAGCGTTGAAATCGCGGGACAGTATTCAGGGGCGTCCGAAAAACTGTTTTTT
TRBV9	NA	NA	TRBJ1-2	CASSVGEGANYGYTF	TGTGCCAGCAGCGTAGGAGAAGGAGCTAACTATGGCTACACCTTC
TRBV9	NA	NA	TRBJ2-3	CASSVGGLGTDTQYF	TGTGCCAGCAGCGTAGGAGGCCTGGGGACAGATACGCAGTATTTT
TRBV5-5	NA	NA	TRBJ2-7	CASSFAATGIQQYF	TGTGCCAGCAGCTTTGCAGCGACAGGAATACAGCAGTACTTC
TRBV12-3/TRBV12-4	NA	NA	TRBJ1-2	CASSPTNSYGYTF	TGTGCCAGCAGCCCGACAAACTCCTATGGCTACACCTTC
TRBV5-4	TRBD2	NA	TRBJ2-4	CASSLEASGKGNIQYF	TGTGCCAGCAGCTTGGAGGCTAGCGGGAAGGGAAACATTCAGTACTTC
TRBV3-1	NA	NA	TRBJ2-1	CASSQGETYNEQFF	TGTGCCAGCAGCCAAGGGGAAACCTACAATGAGCAGTTCTTC
TRBV5-1	NA	NA	TRBJ2-2	CASSVGRSHTGELFF	TGCGCCAGCAGCGTGGGGCGGAGCCACACCGGGGAGCTGTTTTTT
TRBV30	NA	NA	TRBJ1-5	CAWSVRGISQPQHF	TGTGCCTGGAGTGTACGCGGGATATCCCAGCCCCAGCATTTT
TRBV20-1	TRBD1	once	TRBJ1-2	CSARTDRRNYGYTF	TGCAGTGCCCGAACGGACAGGAGAAACTATGGCTACACCTTC
TRBV2	NA	NA	TRBJ1-1	CAGTGERNTEAFF	TGTGCCGGAACGGGGGAACGGAACACTGAAGCTTTCTTT
TRBV30	NA	once	TRBJ2-5	CAWEGNQETQYF	TGTGCCTGGGAGGGGAACCAAGAGACCCAGTACTTC
TRBV20-1	NA	NA	TRBJ2-7	CSATGRTASSYEQYF	TGCAGTGCAACCGGCCGAACAGCGAGCTCCTACGAGCAGTACTTC
TRBV20-1	NA	NA	TRBJ2-5	CSASLQGTQYF	TGCAGTGCTTCTCTCCAGGGGACCCAGTACTTC
TRBV5-6	NA	NA	TRBJ2-7	CASSLGLGHYEQYF	TGTGCCAGCAGCTTGGGGTTAGGACACTACGAGCAGTACTTC
TRBV24-1	NA	NA	TRBJ2-2	CAVGGTGGELFF	TGTGCCGTCGGAGGGACGGGCGGGGAGCTGTTTTTT
TRBV10-3	TRBD2	NA	TRBJ2-5	CAIAREKETQYF	TGTGCCATAGCGCGGGAGAAGGAGACCCAGTACTTC
TRBV14	TRBD1	NA	TRBJ1-6	CASSRLRTGLDSPLHF	TGTGCCAGCAGCCGCCTAAGGACAGGGTTGGACTCACCCCTCCACTTT
TRBV25-1	NA	NA	TRBJ2-4	CASSERQGVVNIQYF	TGTGCCAGCAGTGAACGTCAAGGGGTAGTAAACATTCAGTACTTC
TRBV7-9	NA	NA	TRBJ1-5	CASSLDRQPQHF	TGTGCCAGCAGCTTAGATCGTCAGCCCCAGCATTTT
TRBV6-6	NA	NA	TRBJ2-5	CASSSPGTQETQYF	TGTGCCAGCAGTTCCCCGGGTACACAAGAGACCCAGTACTTC
TRBV20-1	NA	NA	TRBJ1-2	CSASDGAEPGYTF	TGCAGTGCCTCTGACGGGGCCGAGCCCGGCTACACCTTC
TRBV20-1	TRBD2	NA	TRBJ2-4	CSAIGLAGGSTALNIQYF	TGCAGTGCTATCGGGCTAGCGGGGGGGAGCACTGCCCTAAACATTCAGTACTTC
TRBV30	NA	NA	TRBJ1-2	CAWSGGSYGYTF	TGTGCCTGGAGTGGGGGCTCGTATGGCTACACCTTC
TRBV6-6	NA	NA	TRBJ1-2	CASSPRGGYTF	TGTGCCAGCAGTCCCCGGGGAGGCTACACCTTC
TRBV7-2	NA	NA	TRBJ2-5	CASSPFKETQYF	TGTGCCAGCAGTCCCTTTAAAGAGACCCAGTACTTC
TRBV14	NA	NA	TRBJ1-1	CASSQWTEYEAFF	TGTGCCAGCAGCCAATGGACAGAGTATGAAGCTTTCTTT
TRBV12-5	NA	NA	TRBJ2-7	CASGLVVARSSYEQYF	TGTGCTAGTGGTTTGGTCGTTGCCAGAAGCTCCTACGAGCAGTACTTC
TRBV5-1	TRBD1	NA	TRBJ1-2	CASSLRRDRGDGYTF	TGCGCCAGCAGCTTGAGACGGGACAGGGGTGATGGCTACACCTTC